The present TCR beta chain was sequenced within a study of cytomegalovirus exposure and HLA in healthy donors. Findings and caveats of the study: Earlier analysis looked at TCR beta V segments, and most were productive about 90% or about 30% of the time.

PCR primers comprised 60 Vbeta and 13 Jbeta primers. Assay: immunoSEQ multiplex PCR; the TCRdb copy retains only in-frame clones and omits some. The sample includes some 100,000 clones, roughly 72% of them seen just once. The germline V gene has CDR1 MNHEY and CDR2 SMNVEV (reference sequence). Trimming took 5 bases from V and 4 from J, leaving 13 bases between them. The CDR3 extends over 14 amino acids. This clone was counted a few times. Its antigen is as yet unknown. This TCR was recovered from a woman aged 50 to 65 in good health and CMV-seropositive. Sequenced material: PBMCs. V usage is TRBV27 and J usage is TRBJ2-3, with D possibly TRBD1 on 6 matching bases. CDR3 sequence reads: CASSLTTGADTQYF. In DNA, the CDR3 is TGTGCCAGCAGTCTAACGACAGGAGCAGATACGCAGTATTTT.